This is a list of T cell receptor beta chains from one sample in a study of blood T cell repertoires in COVID-19. The protocol was immunoSEQ multiplex PCR, while the TCRdb copy is restricted to in-frame clones and leaves out a portion. The table records 200,000 to 250,000 clones, just under 90% of them present only once. Sequencing input: PBMCs or T cells enriched from blood (not recorded which). These receptors originate from a middle-aged man who had been exposed to COVID-19. Both conserved end residues are part of each CDR3. The D gene is left open where the match is weak.

TRBJ1-2,.,TRBV11-2,TGTGCCAGCAGCTCCCCGCGGGGGCCGATATACTATGGCTACACCTTC,CASSSPRGPIYYGYTF
TRBJ1-1,.,TRBV9,TGTGCCAGCAGCGTAGACTGGGCCACTGAAGCTTTCTTT,CASSVDWATEAFF
TRBJ1-2,TRBD1,TRBV27,TGTGCCAGCAGTTCGACAGGGCCCCCTAACTATGGCTACACCTTC,CASSSTGPPNYGYTF
TRBJ1-1,TRBD1,TRBV5-1,TGCGCCAGCAGCTCCGGGACAGGGAAGTCTGAAGCTTTCTTT,CASSSGTGKSEAFF
TRBJ1-3,.,TRBV6-1,TGTGCCAGCAGTGAATGGCAGGACTCTGGAAACACCATATATTTT,CASSEWQDSGNTIYF
TRBJ2-1,TRBD2,TRBV24-1,TGTGCCACCAGTGTCAGGCTAGCGGGAGGGAATGAGCAGTTCTTC,CATSVRLAGGNEQFF
TRBJ1-5,TRBD1,TRBV28,TGTGCCAGCAGCCCAGGGGGCGGATGGCAGCCCCAGCATTTT,CASSPGGGWQPQHF
TRBJ2-2,.,TRBV9,TGTGCCAGCAGCGTACTGGCGGGCGGGAACACCGGGGAGCTGTTTTTT,CASSVLAGGNTGELFF
TRBJ1-5,.,TRBV12-2,TGTGCAAGTCGCTTGGGACACCCTAGCAATCAGCCCCAGCATTTT,CASRLGHPSNQPQHF
TRBJ1-6,.,TRBV6-5,TGTGCCAGCAGTTATAGACATTTAAATTCACCCCTCCACTTT,CASSYRHLNSPLHF
TRBJ2-1,TRBD2,TRBV5-1,TGCGCCAGCAGCTTGGAGCCTAGCGGTAGCTCCTACAATGAGCAGTTCTTC,CASSLEPSGSSYNEQFF
TRBJ1-2,.,TRBV12-3/TRBV12-4,TGTGCCAGCAGTTTCGTTGGCTACACCTTC,CASSFVGYTF
TRBJ2-1,TRBD2,TRBV19,TGTGCCAGTAGTATGGGCGGGAGGAGCTCCTACAATGAGCAGTTCTTC,CASSMGGRSSYNEQFF
TRBJ2-1,TRBD2,TRBV4-2,TGTGCCAGCAGCCAAGACGCCGGGGGGGCGCATGGCAATGAGCAGTTCTTC,CASSQDAGGAHGNEQFF
TRBJ2-1,TRBD2,TRBV19,TGTGCCAGTGGCCCCCAGGGAGCGGGGGGCACGCGCTCCTACAATGAGCAGTTCTTC,CASGPQGAGGTRSYNEQFF
TRBJ1-6,.,TRBV12-3/TRBV12-4,TGTGCCAGCAGTCGTACAGGGAATTCACCCCTCCACTTT,CASSRTGNSPLHF
TRBJ2-1,.,TRBV18,TGTGCCAGCTCACCCCGGGCGGGAAAGAATGAGCAGTTCTTC,CASSPRAGKNEQFF
TRBJ1-5,TRBD1,TRBV28,TGTGCCAGCAGTAAAGGGGGCTGGTATCAGCCCCAGCATTTT,CASSKGGWYQPQHF
TRBJ1-1,.,TRBV5-4,TGTGCCAGCAGCGAAGCGGGTTCTGAAGCTTTCTTT,CASSEAGSEAFF